The source of this TCR beta chain is a study of T cells in Graves' hyperthyroidism and ophthalmopathy (dated by TCRdb to about 2019). About the study as a whole: A discovery cohort of about a hundred patients, roughly 45 with Graves' ophthalmopathy and roughly 59 with stable Graves' hyperthyroidism, was used to find distinguishing TCR V-J signatures. Prospective prediction of ophthalmopathy was tested in an independent validation cohort consisting of roughly 20 hyperthyroidism patients and 15 to 17 patients who later progressed to ophthalmopathy. The 95 to 100 discovery patients were randomly divided into training and test sets at a 7:3 ratio. In about 6 Graves' hyperthyroidism patients, the study also compared T-cell repertoires from thyroid tissue with T-cell repertoires from blood. After blood sampling, hyperthyroidism patients were treated with methimazole at a starting dose of 30 mg daily, and ophthalmopathy patients were treated with high-dose intravenous methylprednisolone. According to the paper, TCR Vbeta CDR3 sequencing was carried out on 120 to 150 peripheral blood samples, which came from over 40 ophthalmopathy, around 74 hyperthyroidism and roughly 17 progressor patients.

CDR1 is given as SGHDT and CDR2 as YYEEEE, both from the germline V gene. Inclusive of the bounding cysteine and phenylalanine, the CDR3 is 15 residues long. Only CDR3 DNA remains: 45 bases, in frame from the first base. Cut back by 3 bases and 3 bases, the V and J ends lie 12 bases apart. Any patient with an uncontrolled infection, another autoimmune disease, pregnancy or lactation was excluded. Clinical symptoms, serum thyroxine and TRAb, thyroid ultrasound, and orbital computed tomography formed the basis for the diagnoses. Total RNA was extracted with Trizol reagent, and quality was checked on an Agilent 2100 Bioanalyzer. Amplification of TCR beta CDR3 regions was carried out from RNA transcripts. The TCR CDR3 was subjected to a first round of RT-PCR using the HTBI primer set and the Qiagen OneStep RT-PCR kit. Libraries were constructed in a second round of multiplex PCR, after which size selection and purification were carried out. The libraries were sequenced on an Illumina HiSeq2000 using paired-end 100 bp reads. Per the authors' processing: SOAPnuke was used to process the raw data, with reads discarded if the reads contained adapters or uncalled bases, had a mean Phred below 15, or lacked an exact constant-primer or identifier match. COPE v1.2.5 was used to merge high-quality paired reads, and clonotypes were defined as unique nucleotide sequences. MiTCR v1.1 was used to align the clonotypes against IMGT TRBV, TRBD and TRBJ reference segments. The analysis was restricted to V-J combinations with a frequency above 0.0001, which together covered 99% to 99.2% of the repertoires. The TCS score was defined as the ratio of F50 (clonal expansion) to E x V (chaos), calculated using BLOSUM62-based TCRdist between CDR3 peptides within each V-J. Welch's t-statistics and random forest reduced 500 to 650 V-J features to 13, which were used in a naive Bayes classifier (R e1071). Thyroid-blood repertoire similarity was quantified with the Morisita-Horn index. TCRdb passed the public sequencing reads through fastp at Q25 and MiXCR, retaining productive beta sequences. Each CDR3 protein gets just one entry, which takes the most common genes and DNA from the rows behind it. TCRdb assigned the V and J calls; the authors' analysis was not used. The sample includes fewer than 650,000 distinct CDR3 sequences, with 46% observed a single time. The top ten clones comprise about 40% of the sample.

What the research found in general, with its limitations: In validation, the model predicted progression to ophthalmopathy a median of about 5.9 months before onset, with about 64% sensitivity and roughly 79% specificity. Most expanded thyroid clonotypes (frequency above 0.001) were also detected in blood, suggesting blood repertoires may reflect thyroid immune responses. Sample size was not statistically predetermined, and investigators were not blinded to group allocation. In cross-validation, a model built on a 13 V-J signature told ophthalmopathy apart from stable hyperthyroidism with 87.88% sensitivity and about 81% specificity, and in testing the same model reached 80%/75%.

A word on this clonotype: The antigen it binds to is not known. This may arise from a read error, as a much more abundant clone is one base away.

Specimen: peripheral blood or thyroid tissue (not recorded which). The rearrangement joined TRBV5-6 to TRBJ1-4; no confident D gene assignment can be made. The receptor was isolated from an adult woman with Graves' disease, either hyperthyroidism or ophthalmopathy (not recorded which). The sequenced DNA: TGTGCCAGCAGCTCTCCTAGTGAAGCTAATGAAAAACTGTTTTTT. It specifies CASSSPSEANEKLFF.